The 32 T cell receptor beta chains below come from one sample, sequenced in a study of blood T cell repertoires in COVID-19. Assay: immunoSEQ multiplex PCR; the TCRdb copy retains only in-frame clones and omits some. The sample lists 68,000 or so clones, 70% to 90% occurring once. Sequencing used peripheral blood. These receptors all come from a man younger than 45 with acute or convalescent COVID-19.

The chain links TRBV3-1 (or the pseudogene TRBV3-2) to TRBJ1-3, with unresolved D. CDR1 LGHDT and CDR2 YNNKEL come from the germline V gene (reference sequence). V lost 4 bases to trimming and J lost 0 bases, with 4 bases between them. This CDR3 spans 13 amino acids. The CDR3 DNA sequence: TGTGCCAGCAGCCGGAGCTCTGGAAACACCATATATTTT. Translation: CASSRSSGNTIYF.

V and J are TRBV4-3 and TRBJ2-1; D perhaps matches TRBD1 (6 bases). Trimming took 2 bases from V and 11 from J, leaving 13 bases between them. Germline-derived CDR1 and CDR2 are LGHNA and YSLEER. CDR3 length: 13 residues. CDR3 amino acids: CASSQNRVDQQFF. CDR3 DNA: TGCGCCAGCAGCCAAAACAGGGTGGACCAGCAGTTCTTC.

This chain joins TRBV13 and TRBJ2-5; 7 bases align to TRBD1. Germline V gene data show CDR1 as PRHDT and CDR2 as FYEKMQ (reference sequence). The CDR3 runs 15 residues. Trimming removed 7 bases from V and 1 base from J; junction bases left unmatched: 9. CDR3 amino acids: CASTQTGRGQETQYF. In DNA form, the CDR3 reads TGTGCCAGCACCCAGACAGGGAGAGGCCAAGAGACCCAGTACTTC.

The chain recombines TRBV3-1 (or the pseudogene TRBV3-2) with TRBJ1-5; perhaps TRBD1 as D (5 bases). The CDR3 is made up of 15 amino acids. From germline, CDR1 is LGHDT and CDR2 YNNKEL (reference sequence). The V end lost 1 base, the J end lost 4 bases, and 11 bases lay between the germline ends. The CDR3, as DNA: TGTGCCAGCAGCCAAGGTTGGGGGGGGAATCAGCCCCAGCATTTT. Encoded protein: CASSQGWGGNQPQHF.

The chain has TRBV28 and TRBJ1-2; D unresolved. This CDR3 is 10 amino acids long. CDR1 MDHEN and CDR2 SYDVKM come from the germline V gene. The V and J ends lost 4 bases and 5 bases respectively, with 2 bases between them. The chain's CDR3 is CASSSYGYTF. CDR3 in DNA: TGTGCCAGCAGTTCGTATGGCTACACCTTC.

J is TRBJ2-5 and V is TRBV5-5; TRBD2 might be the D (6 bases). Germline V lookup: CDR1 SGHKS, CDR2 YYEKEE (reference sequence). Trimming stripped 4 bases from V and 5 bases from J, with 27 bases between. The CDR3 is 18 residues long. DNA of the CDR3: TGTGCCAGCAGCCTCAACCTCGGGGTTGCGGGAAGGTGGGAGACCCAGTACTTC. This codes for CASSLNLGVAGRWETQYF.

The CDR3 loop is CASSLGAGYSYNEQFF. The CDR3 DNA reads TGTGCCAGCAGCTTAGGCGCGGGGTACTCCTACAATGAGCAGTTCTTC. The chain recombines TRBV13 with TRBJ2-1, with D possibly matching TRBD2 (6 bases). This CDR3 comprises 16 residues. CDR1 PRHDT and CDR2 FYEKMQ come from the germline V gene (reference sequence). V lost 0 bases to trimming and J lost 0 bases, with 9 bases between them.

The chain carries TRBV18 and TRBJ1-1; no definite D call. V lost 2 bases and J 4 bases, leaving 11 bases between the germline ends. The CDR3 totals 14 residues. Germline V CDR1 and CDR2: KGHSH, LQKENI. CDR3 protein: CASSPEGWGTEAFF. The CDR3 coding sequence is TGTGCCAGCTCACCAGAGGGTTGGGGCACTGAAGCTTTCTTT.

The CDR3, as DNA: TGTGCCAGCAGCGTAGGATCCGGGACAGGGGACTACGAGCAGTACTTC. Translated, it gives CASSVGSGTGDYEQYF. This rearrangement joins TRBV9 to TRBJ2-7; 10 nucleotides line up with TRBD1. The CDR3 is 16 residues long. The V segment lost 0 bases and the J segment 3 bases; nucleotides outside the gene matches: 6. The germline gives CDR1 SGDLS, CDR2 YYNGEE.

This chain connects TRBV30 to TRBJ1-6; TRBD1 matches 7 bases. Germline CDR1 GTSNPN, CDR2 SVGIG (reference sequence). The CDR3 length is 13 residues. The V and J ends lost 5 bases and 6 bases, in that order; junction bases with no gene match: 4. The CDR3 DNA is TGTGCCTGGTCCGGGACAGTTAATTCACCCCTCCACTTT. This gives the protein CAWSGTVNSPLHF.

This sequence joins TRBV28 and TRBJ2-5; D gene unclear. The length of the CDR3 is 14 residues. Deletions cut 2 bases from V and 0 bases from J, with 7 bases between. CDR1 MDHEN and CDR2 SYDVKM come from the germline V gene. CDR3 nucleotides: TGTGCCAGCAGTTTAATCGCAGACCAAGAGACCCAGTACTTC. This gives the protein CASSLIADQETQYF.

CDR3: CAIGGGSNQPQHF. The DNA for the CDR3 is TGTGCCATCGGAGGCGGCAGCAATCAGCCCCAGCATTTT. The chain is built from TRBV10-3 and TRBJ1-5; no clear D. CDR3 length: 13 residues. The ends were cut back, 8 bases at V and 1 base at J, with 9 bases in the middle. In germline, CDR1 is ENHRY, CDR2 SYGVKD.

The rearrangement links TRBV18 to TRBJ2-7; D remains ambiguous. Germline lookup yields CDR1 KGHSH and CDR2 LQKENI. This CDR3 comprises 13 residues. The V and J ends lost 2 bases and 0 bases respectively, with 5 bases between them. The CDR3 spells CASSPDISYEQYF. For the CDR3, the DNA is TGTGCCAGCTCACCAGACATCTCCTACGAGCAGTACTTC.

V and J are TRBV2 and TRBJ2-2; 10 nucleotides agree with TRBD2. This CDR3 spans 16 amino acids. Germline-derived CDR1 and CDR2 are SNHLY and FYNNEI. Losses at the gene ends were 6 bases for V and 4 bases for J; bases not matched to a gene: 8. The CDR3 here is CASRGGLAVITGELFF. CDR3 bases: TGTGCCAGCAGGGGAGGACTAGCGGTAATCACCGGGGAGCTGTTTTTT.

V is TRBV19 and J is TRBJ1-1; D uncertain. V was pared by 6 bases and J by 7 bases, with 12 bases between. The CDR3 runs to 12 residues. Germline values: CDR1 LNHDA, CDR2 SQIVND (reference sequence). CDR3 DNA: TGTGCCAGTAGCTACAGAACCGGTGAAGCTTTCTTT. Protein product: CASSYRTGEAFF.

This clone was seen a single time. The rearrangement joins TRBV9 to TRBJ1-1; the D is unclear. The V end was cut by 0 bases, the J end by 0 bases, with 3 bases between. This CDR3 contains 13 residues. Germline assignment: CDR1 SGDLS and CDR2 YYNGEE. CDR3 sequence: CASSVVVNTEAFF. As DNA, the CDR3 is TGTGCCAGCAGCGTAGTAGTGAACACTGAAGCTTTCTTT.

This rearrangement joins TRBV28 to TRBJ2-2; no clear D gene. The germline V and J ends were trimmed by 1 base and 1 base, with 4 bases remaining between them. This CDR3 region has 14 residues. Germline CDR1 reads MDHEN; CDR2 reads SYDVKM. The CDR3 loop is CASSLSVNTGELFF. CDR3 bases: TGTGCCAGCAGTTTATCCGTGAACACCGGGGAGCTGTTTTTT.

The rearrangement links TRBV30 to TRBJ2-6; the D gene is possibly TRBD1 (6 bases). V was cut by 5 bases and J by 2 bases, with 13 bases left in between. Germline V gene sequence: CDR1 GTSNPN, CDR2 SVGIG (reference sequence). The CDR3 has 15 residues. The CDR3 is CAWSGPGAGANVLTF. CDR3 coding DNA: TGTGCCTGGTCAGGACCAGGGGCTGGGGCCAACGTCCTGACTTTC.

V and J are TRBV6-5 and TRBJ2-5; tentatively, D is TRBD1 (6 bases). CDR3 size: 13 residues. Trimming removed 9 bases from V and 2 bases from J, with 13 bases in between. The germline CDR1 and CDR2 sequences are MNHEY and SVGAGI. CDR3 in amino acids: CASNPGQQETQYF. CDR3 nucleotide sequence: TGTGCCAGTAATCCAGGACAGCAAGAGACCCAGTACTTC.

The V call is TRBV28, the J call TRBJ1-6, with 12 bases matching TRBD1. J lost 9 bases, V lost 6 bases, and 6 bases had no gene match. CDR1 and CDR2 (germline): MDHEN, SYDVKM. This CDR3 is built from 15 residues. The CDR3 spells CASRPGTGGSSPLHF. The CDR3 nucleotides read TGTGCCAGCAGACCTGGGACAGGGGGCAGTTCACCCCTCCACTTT.

V is TRBV30 and J is TRBJ2-1; 7 nucleotides match TRBD2. This CDR3 has 18 residues. V was pared by 2 bases and J by 7 bases, with 20 bases of the junction left unmatched. Germline assignment: CDR1 GTSNPN and CDR2 SVGIG (reference sequence). Here the CDR3 reads CAWSPIGNLAGVGNEQFF. In nucleotides, the CDR3 is TGTGCCTGGAGTCCGATCGGGAACTTGGCGGGAGTTGGAAATGAGCAGTTCTTC.

V is TRBV30 and J is TRBJ1-5; unclear D gene. CDR1 and CDR2 (germline): GTSNPN, SVGIG (reference sequence). CDR3 length equals 16 residues. The V end lost 2 bases, the J end lost 7 bases, and 21 bases lay between the germline ends. The CDR3 sequence: CAWSPRVGGMYQPQHF. The DNA for the CDR3 is TGTGCCTGGAGTCCCCGGGTGGGAGGGATGTACCAGCCCCAGCATTTT.

This clone is labeled as medium-sized. V and J are TRBV15 and TRBJ1-5; D unresolved. Looked up from germline, CDR1 is LNHNV and CDR2 is YYDKDF (reference sequence). The length of the CDR3 is 13 residues. V gave up 3 bases and J gave up 11 bases, with 14 bases separating them. Here the CDR3 DNA reads TGTGCCACCAGCAGCATCGGTGGAGAGGCCCAGCATTTT. Its protein product is CATSSIGGEAQHF.

The gene calls are TRBV19 and TRBJ2-1; the D gene is possibly TRBD1 (5 bases). V was pared by 9 bases and J by 2 bases, with 17 bases between. The CDR3 runs 15 residues. Germline lookup yields CDR1 LNHDA and CDR2 SQIVND (reference sequence). Here the CDR3 reads CASKRQSTTYNEQFF. CDR3 sequence (DNA): TGTGCCAGCAAGCGACAGTCGACAACCTACAATGAGCAGTTCTTC.

The V and J genes are TRBV7-3 and TRBJ2-1; D might be TRBD2 (6 bases). V dropped 6 bases and J dropped 3 bases, with 12 bases sitting between them. The CDR3 is 14 amino acids. Germline loops: CDR1 SGHTA, CDR2 FQGTGA. As DNA, the CDR3 is TGTGCCAGCAGTAGAGGCGGGGACTACAATGAGCAGTTCTTC. It yields the protein CASSRGGDYNEQFF.

This clone was recorded at least ten times. The V gene is TRBV6-1, the J gene TRBJ1-2, with D possibly being TRBD1 (5 bases). The CDR3 covers 14 residues. Trimming stripped 1 base from V and 8 bases from J, with 14 bases between. Germline V gene lookup returns CDR1 MNHNS and CDR2 SASEGT. The CDR3 DNA reads TGTGCCAGCAGTGAAGGGGGCAGTCCGAGGGGCTACACCTTC. This codes for CASSEGGSPRGYTF.

V gene TRBV4-1 combines with J gene TRBJ2-1; TRBD2 matches at 12 bases. The length of the CDR3 is 16 residues. CDR1 MGHRA and CDR2 YSYEKL come from the germline V gene. The J segment lost 7 bases and the V segment lost 0 bases, leaving 4 bases of the junction unmatched. Here the CDR3 DNA reads TGCGCCAGCAGCCAAGAGACTAGCGGGAGTGTAAATGAGCAGTTCTTC. As protein: CASSQETSGSVNEQFF.

The CDR3 bases are TGTGCCAGCAGTGAGCAGGGACAGGTGGTTGGGGCCAACGTCCTGACTTTC. This sequence encodes CASSEQGQVVGANVLTF. The chain employs TRBV6-1 and TRBJ2-6; 8 nucleotides match TRBD1. This CDR3 comprises 17 residues. Germline V gives CDR1 MNHNS, CDR2 SASEGT. Trimming took 3 bases from V and 3 from J; bases not matched to a gene: 7.

The genes are TRBV27 and TRBJ2-3; no clear D. V lost 3 bases and J 4 bases, leaving 14 bases between the germline ends. Germline CDR1 is MNHEY and CDR2 is SMNVEV (reference sequence). The CDR3 sequence is 15 residues long. DNA for the CDR3: TGTGCCAGCAGTTTGGTGTCTGCGCAGGCAGATACGCAGTATTTT. Protein sequence: CASSLVSAQADTQYF.

The chain combines TRBV30 with TRBJ2-7; 8 bases line up with TRBD2. J was trimmed by 2 bases and V by 7 bases; bases with no gene match: 4. The germline V gene has CDR1 GTSNPN and CDR2 SVGIG (reference sequence). The CDR3 covers 12 residues. The CDR3 sequence is CAFLAGPYEQYF. CDR3 in DNA: TGTGCCTTTCTAGCGGGTCCCTACGAGCAGTACTTC.

The chain is built from TRBV3-1 (or the pseudogene TRBV3-2) and TRBJ2-3, with D maybe TRBD2 (6 bases). The CDR3 has 12 residues. Trimming removed 5 bases from V and 4 bases from J, with 7 bases in between. The germline V gene has CDR1 LGHDT and CDR2 YNNKEL (reference sequence). CDR3 region: CASSSGADTQYF. Here the CDR3 DNA reads TGTGCCAGCAGCTCGGGGGCAGATACGCAGTATTTT.

The V and J genes are TRBV7-2 and TRBJ2-7, with TRBD2 as a possible D gene (6 bases). V lost 5 bases and J 3 bases, leaving 23 bases between the germline ends. This CDR3 comprises 17 residues. Per the germline V gene, CDR1 is SGHTA and CDR2 is FQGNSA. CDR3 in amino acids: CASSPVGGSGANYEQYF. In DNA form, the CDR3 reads TGTGCCAGCAGCCCCGTCGGTGGGTCGGGAGCGAACTACGAGCAGTACTTC.